This passage covers 29 T cell receptor beta chains from one sample sequenced in a study of blood T cell repertoires in COVID-19. The repertoire was sequenced with immunoSEQ multiplex PCR; TCRdb's copy has only in-frame clones and lacks some. This sample yields approximately 390,000 clones, of which approximately 91% are seen a single time; about 2.1% belongs to the top ten. Sequencing used PBMCs or T cells enriched from blood (not recorded which). The receptors shown here come from a woman aged 40 to 55 with acute COVID-19.

The CDR3 spells CASSEVSSNQPQHF. CDR3 nucleotides: TGTGCCAGCAGCGAAGTGAGCAGCAATCAGCCCCAGCATTTT. The gene calls are TRBV7-9 and TRBJ1-5; no clear D gene. Germline V gene lookup returns CDR1 SEHNR and CDR2 FQNEAQ (reference sequence). Trimming left V 5 bases short and J 1 base short, with 9 bases between. There are 14 residues in the CDR3.

V and J are TRBV19 and TRBJ1-5, with D tentatively TRBD1 (6 bases). This CDR3 has 14 residues. The germline V and J ends were trimmed by 5 bases and 4 bases, with 12 bases remaining between them. In germline, CDR1 is LNHDA, CDR2 SQIVND (reference sequence). Written as DNA, the CDR3 is TGTGCCAGTAGTCCCACAGGGCCGAATCAGCCCCAGCATTTT. Encoded protein: CASSPTGPNQPQHF. Full variable domain (missing parts from reference TRBV19 and TRBJ1-5): DGGITQSPKYLFRKEGQNVTLSCEQNLNHDAMYWYRQDPGQGLRLIYYSQIVNDFQKGDIAEGYSVSREKKESFPLTVTSAQKNPTAFYLCASSPTGPNQPQHFGDGTRLSIL.

This clone was detected once. V is TRBV29-1 and J is TRBJ1-2, with 9 nucleotides matching TRBD1. V was pared by 0 bases and J by 1 base, with 3 bases of the junction left unmatched. The CDR3 totals 15 residues. Germline loops: CDR1 SQVTM, CDR2 ANQGSEA. The CDR3 DNA reads as TGCAGCGTTGAAGAAAGGGACAGGGATAACTATGGCTACACCTTC. This encodes CSVEERDRDNYGYTF.

J is TRBJ2-3 and V is TRBV21-1; the D call in the table, TRBD2, was not verified against the DNA. TRBV21-1 is given as a pseudogene. The CDR3 runs 16 residues. Here the CDR3 reads CASSSGLAGSTDTQYF. The CDR3 DNA sequence: TGTGCCAGCAGCAGCGGACTAGCGGGGAGCACAGATACGCAGTATTTT.

The CDR3 reads CAITGSSSGNTIYF. DNA of the CDR3: TGTGCCATTACAGGTTCATCTTCTGGAAACACCATATATTTT. The gene calls are TRBV28 and TRBJ1-3, with D tentatively TRBD1 (5 bases). Trimming took off 10 bases at V and 1 base at J, with 14 bases between the two ends. The germline V gene has CDR1 MDHEN and CDR2 SYDVKM. The CDR3 is 14 amino acids.

The V and J genes are TRBV11-2 and TRBJ2-2; TRBD1 matches 7 bases. With V trimmed by 2 bases and J by 4 bases, 7 bases remained unmatched. The CDR3 runs 16 residues. Per germline, CDR1 SGHAT and CDR2 FQNNGV. The CDR3 nucleotides are TGTGCCAGCAGCTTATTACAACAGGGGCGCACCGGGGAGCTGTTTTTT. Residues: CASSLLQQGRTGELFF.

The V and J genes are TRBV11-2 and TRBJ1-5; D gene ambiguous. The CDR3 sequence is 13 residues long. Germline V gene data show CDR1 as SGHAT and CDR2 as FQNNGV. Trimming took 3 bases from V and 3 from J, leaving 6 bases between them. CDR3 region: CASSFPVNQPQHF. CDR3 DNA sequence: TGTGCCAGCAGCTTTCCCGTCAATCAGCCCCAGCATTTT.

V usage is TRBV7-8 and J usage is TRBJ2-7, with TRBD2 matching over 10 bases. Germline V gene lookup returns CDR1 SGHVS and CDR2 FQNEAQ. V shed 5 bases and J 5 bases; nucleotides not matched to a gene: 9. The CDR3 spans 15 residues. This chain's CDR3 is CASSPASGGKHEQYF. The CDR3, as DNA: TGTGCCAGCAGCCCGGCTAGCGGGGGTAAACACGAGCAGTACTTC.

The rearrangement joins TRBV7-9 to TRBJ2-1; 7 bases match TRBD1. CDR1 is SEHNR, CDR2 FQNEAQ, per germline (reference sequence). J was trimmed by 6 bases and V by 1 base; bases with no gene match: 6. The CDR3 sequence is 15 residues long. As DNA, the CDR3 is TGTGCCAGCAGCTTAGAGACAGGGTGGTCCAATGAGCAGTTCTTC. Its protein product is CASSLETGWSNEQFF.

The chain has TRBV7-9 and TRBJ1-1, with 7 bases lining up with TRBD1. CDR1 SEHNR and CDR2 FQNEAQ come from the germline V gene (reference sequence). CDR3 size: 13 residues. V was pared by 6 bases and J by 8 bases, with 9 bases of the junction left unmatched. CDR3 sequence: CASRTTPGQEAFF. The CDR3, as DNA: TGTGCCAGCAGAACCACTCCGGGACAGGAAGCTTTCTTT. Full variable domain (missing parts from reference TRBV7-9 and TRBJ1-1): DTGVSQNPRHKITKRGQNVTFRCDPISEHNRLYWYRQTLGQGPEFLTYFQNEAQLEKSRLLSDRFSAERPKGSFSTLEIQRTEQGDSAMYLCASRTTPGQEAFFGQGTRLTVV.

CDR3 residues: CASSLRGGNQPQHF. As DNA, the CDR3 is TGTGCCAGCAGTCTACGGGGGGGTAATCAGCCCCAGCATTTT. The gene calls are TRBV7-6 and TRBJ1-5, with D maybe TRBD1 (5 bases). Germline CDR1 is SGHVS and CDR2 is FNYEAQ. The V and J ends lost 6 bases and 4 bases respectively, with 13 bases between them. The CDR3 extends over 14 amino acids.

V usage is TRBV10-3 and J usage is TRBJ1-5; 9 bases line up with TRBD1. The V gene's germline CDR1 is ENHRY and CDR2 SYGVKD. This CDR3 region has 16 residues. After removal of 2 bases from V and 3 bases from J, the junction contained 5 bases not matched to a gene. This CDR3 is CAISEVGQGLNQPQHF. The DNA of the CDR3 is TGTGCCATCAGTGAGGTGGGACAGGGCCTCAATCAGCCCCAGCATTTT.

This clone was counted a single time. V gene TRBV9 combines with J gene TRBJ2-3; 9 bases map to TRBD2. Germline values: CDR1 SGDLS, CDR2 YYNGEE. The ends lost 1 base at V and 2 bases at J; junction bases unmatched: 2. The CDR3 is 15 residues long. CDR3 DNA: TGTGCCAGCAGCGTACTAGCGGGGTCCACAGATACGCAGTATTTT. It translates to CASSVLAGSTDTQYF.

The rearrangement uses TRBV5-5 and TRBJ1-1, with 8 positions matching TRBD1. The V segment lost 1 base and the J segment 2 bases; nucleotides outside the gene matches: 1. Germline V gene sequence: CDR1 SGHKS, CDR2 YYEKEE (reference sequence). The CDR3 length is 14 residues. Here the CDR3 reads CASSLPGGNTEAFF. CDR3 DNA sequence: TGTGCCAGCAGCTTGCCAGGGGGCAACACTGAAGCTTTCTTT.

This chain connects TRBV5-1 to TRBJ2-5; 12 bases line up with TRBD2. The ends lost 0 bases at V and 5 bases at J; junction bases unmatched: 5. The germline V gene has CDR1 SGHRS and CDR2 YFSETQ. The CDR3 spans 16 residues. As DNA, the CDR3 is TGCGCCAGCAGCTTGGATCCTAGCGGGGGGGCGGAGACCCAGTACTTC. Its protein is CASSLDPSGGAETQYF.

The chain uses TRBV20-1 and TRBJ2-4; 15 positions match TRBD2. Germline V CDR1 and CDR2: DFQATT, SNEGSKA (reference sequence). The CDR3 has 18 amino acids. V was clipped by 3 bases and J by 1 base; unmatched bases: 7. The CDR3, as DNA: TGCAGTGCTAGTGGACTAGCGGGGGGGCCCACTGCCAAAAACATTCAGTACTTC. Protein product: CSASGLAGGPTAKNIQYF.

A single count supports this clone. The chain couples TRBV12-5 to TRBJ2-1; no reliable D call. V dropped 1 base and J dropped 10 bases, with 5 bases sitting between them. The CDR3 contains 11 residues. Germline CDR1 and CDR2: LGHNT and FRNRAP. The CDR3 loop reads CASGLAREQFF. In nucleotides, the CDR3 is TGTGCTAGTGGTTTGGCGAGGGAGCAGTTCTTC.

CDR3 sequence reads: CASSEARRTDTQYF. In nucleotides, the CDR3 is TGTGCCAGCAGTGAGGCCAGGCGCACAGATACGCAGTATTTT. The V call is TRBV2, the J call TRBJ2-3; D remains unclear. The V gene's germline CDR1 is SNHLY and CDR2 FYNNEI. V lost 3 bases and J lost 1, with 8 bases in between. The CDR3 covers 14 residues.

This chain links TRBV14 with TRBJ1-1, with 9 bases lining up with TRBD1. The CDR3 is 16 amino acids. Trimming removed 0 bases from V and 1 base from J; junction bases left unmatched: 3. Per the germline V gene, CDR1 is SGHDN and CDR2 is FVKESK. The CDR3 nucleotides read TGTGCCAGCAGCCAAGATTGGGGACAGGGGAACACTGAAGCTTTCTTT. It is translated as CASSQDWGQGNTEAFF.

This clone was seen a few times. The gene calls are TRBV6-1 and TRBJ2-6, with a tentative D call TRBD1 (5 bases). V was trimmed by 3 bases and J by 0 bases, leaving 9 bases between them. Per germline, CDR1 MNHNS and CDR2 SASEGT. CDR3 length: 16 residues. The CDR3 spells CASSEAGYSGANVLTF. The CDR3 DNA reads TGTGCCAGCAGTGAGGCAGGGTACTCTGGGGCCAACGTCCTGACTTTC.

V is TRBV18 and J is TRBJ2-5; no clear D. CDR3 length equals 14 residues. Germline V gives CDR1 KGHSH, CDR2 LQKENI. The V end lost 2 bases, the J end lost 4 bases, and 11 bases lay between the germline ends. In DNA, the CDR3 is TGTGCCAGCTCACCAGAGACCAGGCGAGAGACCCAGTACTTC. Translation: CASSPETRRETQYF.

J is TRBJ2-3 and V is TRBV5-1, with 7 positions matching TRBD1. The CDR3 contains 13 residues. With 2 bases clipped from V and 4 bases from J, the junction kept 1 base outside the gene matches. Germline V gene data show CDR1 as SGHRS and CDR2 as YFSETQ. The CDR3 DNA sequence: TGCGCCAGCAGCTTCCAGGGGGCAGATACGCAGTATTTT. Protein: CASSFQGADTQYF.

The chain couples TRBV11-2 to TRBJ2-7, with D perhaps TRBD2 (5 bases). Germline CDR1 and CDR2: SGHAT and FQNNGV. The CDR3 extends over 15 amino acids. V was clipped by 1 base and J by 7 bases, with 17 bases between them. CDR3 in DNA: TGTGCCAGCAGCTTAGGAGGTCGATCACCGGGGGAGCAGTACTTC. It specifies CASSLGGRSPGEQYF.

V and J are TRBV5-1 and TRBJ1-4; D may be TRBD1 (5 bases). CDR1 and CDR2 from the germline V gene are SGHRS and YFSETQ. V lost 6 bases, J lost 5 bases, and 11 bases lay in between. CDR3 length: 13 amino acids. The CDR3 bases are TGCGCCAGCACTGGGGGGATAAATGAAAAACTGTTTTTT. Translated, it gives CASTGGINEKLFF.

The chain couples TRBV7-8 to TRBJ2-3, with 7 positions matching TRBD1. The V and J ends lost 5 bases and 5 bases, in that order; junction bases with no gene match: 13. The CDR3 consists of 16 residues. Germline V lookup: CDR1 SGHVS, CDR2 FQNEAQ. As DNA, the CDR3 is TGTGCCAGCAGCGCAGAACTCGGACAGGCCGGAGATACGCAGTATTTT. Translated: CASSAELGQAGDTQYF. Together with reference TRBV7-8 and TRBJ2-3, the CDR3 gives the full variable domain: GAGVSQSPRYKVAKRGQDVALRCDPISGHVSLFWYQQALGQGPEFLTYFQNEAQLDKSGLPSDRFFAERPEGSVSTLKIQRTQQEDSAVYLCASSAELGQAGDTQYFGPGTRLTVL.

J is TRBJ2-5 and V is TRBV5-1; 9 positions match TRBD2. The germline CDR1 and CDR2 sequences are SGHRS and YFSETQ. The CDR3 spans 16 residues. Germline trimming cut 1 base from V and 1 base from J; bases unmatched to any gene: 5. For the CDR3, the DNA is TGCGCCAGCAGCTTGATGCCTAGCGGGGTCCAAGAGACCCAGTACTTC. It yields the protein CASSLMPSGVQETQYF.

This chain links TRBV5-1 with TRBJ2-7; 8 nucleotides agree with TRBD1. The CDR3 runs 15 residues. Germline loops: CDR1 SGHRS, CDR2 YFSETQ. V was clipped by 3 bases and J by 3 bases; unmatched bases: 8. CDR3 sequence: CASSSWTGWNYEQYF. CDR3 DNA sequence: TGCGCCAGCAGCTCATGGACAGGGTGGAACTACGAGCAGTACTTC.

The V gene is TRBV29-1, the J gene TRBJ1-1; 7 nucleotides line up with TRBD1. This CDR3 comprises 14 residues. J gave up 0 bases and V 4 bases, and 5 bases lay outside the gene matches. Germline V gene sequence: CDR1 SQVTM, CDR2 ANQGSEA. CDR3 protein: CSVARDSLNTEAFF. In DNA form, the CDR3 reads TGCAGCGTTGCCCGGGACAGTTTGAACACTGAAGCTTTCTTT.

A few counts support this clone. The gene calls are TRBV29-1 and TRBJ1-1; tentative D call: TRBD1 (5 bases). There are 12 residues in the CDR3. V was clipped by 6 bases and J by 1 base, with 9 bases between them. Germline-derived CDR1 and CDR2 are SQVTM and ANQGSEA. DNA of the CDR3: TGCAGCGTCGTAACAGGGAACACTGAAGCTTTCTTT. It yields the protein CSVVTGNTEAFF.